A single sample gave rise to the 15 T cell receptor beta chains below, sequenced in a study of cytotoxic CD8 clonotypes in ibrutinib-treated CLL. Libraries were prepared by immunoSEQ multiplex PCR; TCRdb keeps only in-frame clonotypes and omits some of them. The sample carries some 140,000 clones, under 95% recorded once. The specimen comprised PBMCs, sampled after 12 months of ibrutinib treatment. The source is a human donor with chronic lymphocytic leukemia.

The J gene is TRBJ2-7, the V gene TRBV10-1, with 7 bases lining up with TRBD2. The CDR3 length is 15 residues. Trimming cost V 7 bases and J 4 bases; bases outside gene matches: 13. Looked up from germline, CDR1 is WNHNN and CDR2 is SYGVQD (reference sequence). The CDR3 DNA sequence: TGCGCCAGCATGATTTGTGGCGGGAGTAGGTACGAGCAGTACTTC. It codes for CASMICGGSRYEQYF.

This chain uses TRBV29-1 with TRBJ2-7; 8 positions agree with TRBD1. This CDR3 spans 13 amino acids. The V and J ends lost 5 bases and 3 bases, in that order; junction bases with no gene match: 6. The germline V gene has CDR1 SQVTM and CDR2 ANQGSEA. Here the CDR3 reads CSVMGQDYYEQYF. The CDR3 coding sequence is TGCAGCGTTATGGGACAGGACTACTACGAGCAGTACTTC.

The chain has TRBV29-1 and TRBJ2-7; a possible D gene is TRBD2 (6 bases). The CDR3 extends over 13 amino acids. With 3 bases removed from V and 6 bases from J, the gap between germline ends came to 15 bases. Germline V lookup: CDR1 SQVTM, CDR2 ANQGSEA. CDR3 nucleotides: TGCAGCGTTGAGCGGGGTTCGCTCGGCGAGCAGTACTTC. Protein product: CSVERGSLGEQYF.

This chain connects TRBV28 to TRBJ2-7; D gene ambiguous. This CDR3 has 13 amino acids. The V gene's germline CDR1 is MDHEN and CDR2 SYDVKM. V lost 9 bases and J lost 5, with 17 bases in between. The CDR3 is CASFHRVSHEQYF. In nucleotides, the CDR3 is TGTGCCAGTTTCCACCGGGTTAGCCACGAGCAGTACTTC.

The table lists this clone with a few counts. The rearrangement uses TRBV2 and TRBJ1-2; 7 nucleotides align to TRBD1. Germline CDR1 is SNHLY and CDR2 is FYNNEI. Germline trimming cut 6 bases from V and 4 bases from J; bases unmatched to any gene: 5. This CDR3 region has 13 residues. The CDR3 DNA sequence: TGTGCCAGCAGGCGGGACAGCTCCTATGGCTACACCTTC. Protein sequence: CASRRDSSYGYTF.

The V gene is TRBV11-1, the J gene TRBJ2-1; D possibly corresponds to TRBD1 (8 bases). CDR1 is SGHAT, CDR2 FQDESV, per germline (reference sequence). The V end lost 3 bases, the J end lost 4 bases, and 16 bases lay between the germline ends. CDR3 length: 16 residues. The CDR3 spells CASSFRGGQVYNEQFF. In DNA, the CDR3 is TGTGCCAGCAGCTTTAGGGGGGGACAGGTATACAATGAGCAGTTCTTC.

V gene TRBV7-8 combines with J gene TRBJ2-3; TRBD2 matches at 9 bases. From germline, CDR1 is SGHVS and CDR2 FQNEAQ. Unmatched junction bases numbered 10, after V lost 5 bases and J lost 4 bases. The CDR3 spans 16 residues. In DNA form, the CDR3 reads TGTGCCAGCAGCCCGAGGGGCGGGAGGGCCGCAGATACGCAGTATTTT. Encoded protein: CASSPRGGRAADTQYF.

The rearrangement joins TRBV5-4 to TRBJ2-7; 9 bases align to TRBD1. Germline CDR1 SGHNT, CDR2 YYREEE (reference sequence). The junction had 10 bases not matched to a gene; V was cut back by 2 bases and J by 4 bases. The CDR3 totals 16 residues. The CDR3 region is CASSFRSGTGWYEQYF. The CDR3, as DNA: TGTGCCAGCAGCTTTCGTAGTGGGACAGGGTGGTACGAGCAGTACTTC. Complete variable domain (other parts from reference TRBV5-4 and TRBJ2-7): ETGVTQSPTHLIKTRGQQVTLRCSSQSGHNTVSWYQQALGQGPQFIFQYYREEENGRGNFPPRFSGLQFPNYSSELNVNALELDDSALYLCASSFRSGTGWYEQYFGPGTRLTVT.

The chain has TRBV7-9 and TRBJ2-5; 9 bases match TRBD1. The CDR3 loop spans 14 amino acids. From germline, CDR1 is SEHNR and CDR2 FQNEAQ (reference sequence). V gave up 4 bases and J gave up 2 bases; unmatched junction bases: 2. For the CDR3, the DNA is TGTGCCAGCAGCTGGACAGGGGCACAAGAGACCCAGTACTTC. Encoded protein: CASSWTGAQETQYF.

The chain is built from TRBV5-1 and TRBJ2-5; TRBD2 agrees at 10 bases. From germline, CDR1 is SGHRS and CDR2 YFSETQ. The CDR3 loop spans 14 amino acids. With V trimmed by 7 bases and J by 2 bases, 5 bases remained unmatched. CDR3 sequence: CASGPLAGQETQYF. CDR3 bases: TGCGCCAGCGGTCCACTAGCGGGACAAGAGACCCAGTACTTC.

The chain combines TRBV5-6 with TRBJ2-1, with 8 bases identical to TRBD2. CDR3 length: 14 amino acids. Germline CDR1 and CDR2: SGHDT and YYEEEE. V gave up 1 base and J gave up 6 bases; unmatched junction bases: 3. CDR3: CASSLPGRGNEQFF. The CDR3 coding sequence is TGTGCCAGCAGCTTGCCCGGGAGGGGCAATGAGCAGTTCTTC.

The rearrangement links TRBV4-3 to TRBJ2-3; 10 bases match TRBD2. V lost 4 bases and J lost 6; bases outside the gene matches: 7. The germline V gene has CDR1 LGHNA and CDR2 YSLEER. This CDR3 is 15 amino acids long. The CDR3 reads CASSLLAGELDTQYF. In nucleotides, the CDR3 is TGCGCCAGCAGCCTTCTAGCGGGAGAATTGGATACGCAGTATTTT.

The J gene is TRBJ1-4, the V gene TRBV28, with D perhaps TRBD1 (6 bases). This CDR3 is 18 amino acids long. CDR1 and CDR2 from the germline V gene are MDHEN and SYDVKM. Trimming removed 6 bases from V and 5 bases from J, with 25 bases in between. The CDR3 DNA reads TGTGCCAGCAGCCCACTCCGGGACACAAATAGGAAAAATGAAAAACTGTTTTTT. Translation gives CASSPLRDTNRKNEKLFF.

V and J are TRBV6-7 and TRBJ1-2, with 7 bases aligning to TRBD1. TRBV6-7 is filed as an ORF, its function uncertain. The CDR3 consists of 15 residues. V lost 10 bases, J lost 6 bases, and 17 bases stayed unmatched. The CDR3 spells CATLIIPQGRNGYTF. CDR3 bases: TGTGCCACCCTCATTATACCACAGGGGAGGAATGGCTACACCTTC.

V gene TRBV18 combines with J gene TRBJ2-1; 10 positions agree with TRBD2. Germline lookup yields CDR1 KGHSH and CDR2 LQKENI. The CDR3 has 17 residues. J lost 5 bases, V lost 2 bases, and 9 bases had no gene match. The CDR3 region has the DNA TGTGCCAGCTCACCAAGGCCTAGCGGGAGTGGGAACAATGAGCAGTTCTTC. Translation gives CASSPRPSGSGNNEQFF.